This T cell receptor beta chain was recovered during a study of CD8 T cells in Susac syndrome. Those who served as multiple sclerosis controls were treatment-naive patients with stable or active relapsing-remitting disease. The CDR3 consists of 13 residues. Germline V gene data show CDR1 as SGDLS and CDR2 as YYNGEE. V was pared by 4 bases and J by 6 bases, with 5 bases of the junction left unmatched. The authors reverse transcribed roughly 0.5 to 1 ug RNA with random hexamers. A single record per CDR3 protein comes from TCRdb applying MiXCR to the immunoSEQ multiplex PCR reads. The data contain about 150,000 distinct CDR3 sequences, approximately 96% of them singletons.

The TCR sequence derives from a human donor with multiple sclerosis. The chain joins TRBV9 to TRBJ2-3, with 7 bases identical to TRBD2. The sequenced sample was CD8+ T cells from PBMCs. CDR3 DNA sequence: TGTGCCAGCAGCTTCGGGGGGTGGGATACGCAGTATTTT. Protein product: CASSFGGWDTQYF.